This record covers a single TCR beta chain. As yet, its antigen is unknown. This sample is drawn from a study of T-cell memory formation after mild COVID-19. Study background: The two donors had largely donor-specific TCR clusters. Study observations and caveats: Of the contracting clones, CD4+ ones lay mainly in CM and EM, and CD8+ ones in EMRA.

This CDR3 has 16 amino acids. Germline loops: CDR1 LGHNA, CDR2 YNFKEQ. The V segment lost 1 base and the J segment 2 bases; nucleotides outside the gene matches: 5. UMIs and sample barcodes were carried by the TCR alpha and TCR beta cDNA libraries that 5'RACE produced using constant-segment primers. One entry per CDR3 protein, called by TCRdb with MiXCR from the 5' RACE reads. Of a few hundred thousand distinct CDR3 sequences listed, less than 25% are singletons. The chain links TRBV4-2 to TRBJ2-3, with 8 positions matching TRBD1. This clonotype was sampled from a man between 18 and 35 years old who had mild COVID-19 (a few samples of this study predate the infection). Cell type and time point are not known. Input material: PBMCs or a T cell subset sorted from them (not recorded which). CDR3 nucleotide sequence: TGTGCCAGCAGCCAAGCGGACAGGGAGTTCACAGATACGCAGTATTTT. Protein: CASSQADREFTDTQYF.